Shown below are 27 T cell receptor beta chains from a single sample sequenced in a study of cytotoxic CD8 clonotypes in ibrutinib-treated CLL. Sequencing was performed with immunoSEQ multiplex PCR; in TCRdb, only in-frame clones are kept and a portion is missing. The sample shows about 17,000 clones, about two thirds of them seen only once. This material consisted of PBMCs, taken after 12 months of ibrutinib treatment. The receptors were sampled from a human donor with chronic lymphocytic leukemia.

The V gene is TRBV2, the J gene TRBJ1-3, with D unresolved. The V end lost 5 bases, the J end lost 0 bases, and 8 bases lay between the germline ends. This CDR3 has 14 amino acids. The germline V gene encodes CDR1 SNHLY and CDR2 FYNNEI. In nucleotides, the CDR3 is TGTGCCAGCAGTTTAGAGAGCTCTGGAAACACCATATATTTT. Translating gives CASSLESSGNTIYF.

The genes are TRBV4-1 and TRBJ2-7; TRBD1 agrees at 7 bases. V lost 3 bases and J lost 2; bases outside the gene matches: 4. Germline CDR1 is MGHRA and CDR2 is YSYEKL. CDR3 length: 14 residues. CDR3 amino acids: CASSHPGQAYEQYF. The CDR3 DNA sequence: TGCGCCAGCAGCCACCCCGGACAGGCCTACGAGCAGTACTTC.

This clone has a handful of counts. V and J are TRBV6-1 and TRBJ1-5, with a possible D match to TRBD1 (5 bases). There are 15 residues in the CDR3. Germline V gene data show CDR1 as MNHNS and CDR2 as SASEGT. The V end was cut by 4 bases, the J end by 1 base, with 11 bases between. CDR3 sequence: CASSASGDSNQPQHF. In DNA, the CDR3 is TGTGCCAGCAGTGCCTCCGGGGACAGCAATCAGCCCCAGCATTTT.

V gene TRBV2 combines with J gene TRBJ2-2; 13 nucleotides line up with TRBD2. J was trimmed by 2 bases and V by 5 bases; bases with no gene match: 2. The germline CDR1 and CDR2 sequences are SNHLY and FYNNEI. There are 16 residues in the CDR3. The DNA for the CDR3 is TGTGCCAGCAGTTTGGGACTAGCGGGAAACACCGGGGAGCTGTTTTTT. This codes for CASSLGLAGNTGELFF. Supplemented by reference TRBV2 and TRBJ2-2, the full variable domain reads EPEVTQTPSHQVTQMGQEVILRCVPISNHLYFYWYRQILGQKVEFLVSFYNNEISEKSEIFDDQFSVERPDGSNFTLKIRSTKLEDSAMYFCASSLGLAGNTGELFFGEGSRLTVL.

This clone came up a few times. This sequence joins TRBV28 and TRBJ1-5; TRBD1 agrees at 9 bases. CDR3 length: 15 residues. Germline loops: CDR1 MDHEN, CDR2 SYDVKM. Trimming removed 6 bases from V and 4 bases from J; junction bases left unmatched: 7. The CDR3 reads CASSSGQGQNQPQHF. CDR3 nucleotide sequence: TGTGCCAGCAGCTCCGGACAGGGGCAGAATCAGCCCCAGCATTTT. The whole variable domain, filled in from reference TRBV28 and TRBJ1-5, reads DVKVTQSSRYLVKRTGEKVFLECVQDMDHENMFWYRQDPGLGLRLIYFSYDVKMKEKGDIPEGYSVSREKKERFSLILESASTNQTSMYLCASSSGQGQNQPQHFGDGTRLSIL.

This clone was seen only a few times. The rearrangement links TRBV4-1 to TRBJ2-7; no firm D call. The CDR3 loop spans 16 amino acids. Germline V gene data show CDR1 as MGHRA and CDR2 as YSYEKL. Trimming cost V 0 bases and J 5 bases, with 17 bases left between them. Here the CDR3 DNA reads TGCGCCAGCAGCCAAGACGGGCCCCCGCGAGTCGACGAGCAGTACTTC. Protein: CASSQDGPPRVDEQYF.

V usage is TRBV28 and J usage is TRBJ1-4; D gene ambiguous. The germline V gene has CDR1 MDHEN and CDR2 SYDVKM. Trimming took 6 bases from V and 2 from J, leaving 10 bases between them. The CDR3 extends over 14 amino acids. This CDR3 is CASREGGTNEKLFF. The CDR3 nucleotides are TGTGCCAGCAGGGAGGGAGGCACTAATGAAAAACTGTTTTTT.

The chain combines TRBV5-1 with TRBJ2-1; no clear D gene. V lost 4 bases and J 5 bases, leaving 10 bases between the germline ends. Per germline, CDR1 SGHRS and CDR2 YFSETQ. The CDR3 is 13 residues long. The CDR3 DNA reads TGCGCCAGCAGCCGAGATAGGCACAATGAGCAGTTCTTC. This gives the protein CASSRDRHNEQFF. The complete variable domain, with remaining parts taken from reference TRBV5-1 and TRBJ2-1, reads KAGVTQTPRYLIKTRGQQVTLSCSPISGHRSVSWYQQTPGQGLQFLFEYFSETQRNKGNFPGRFSGRQFSNSRSEMNVSTLELGDSALYLCASSRDRHNEQFFGPGTRLTVL.

This clone has just one count. The rearrangement links TRBV27 to TRBJ2-1; D gene unclear. Germline CDR1 reads MNHEY; CDR2 reads SMNVEV (reference sequence). V lost 2 bases, J lost 0 bases, and 8 bases lay in between. There are 15 residues in the CDR3. DNA of the CDR3: TGTGCCAGCAGTTTAGGGCTACTCTCCTACAATGAGCAGTTCTTC. This gives the protein CASSLGLLSYNEQFF.

There are a few counts of this clone. This chain links TRBV30 with TRBJ1-2, with D perhaps TRBD1 (5 bases). Germline CDR1 and CDR2: GTSNPN and SVGIG (reference sequence). V was cut by 3 bases and J by 8 bases, with 25 bases left in between. This CDR3 has 16 amino acids. The CDR3 spells CAWSAGTWRSDRGYTF. In DNA form, the CDR3 reads TGTGCCTGGAGCGCCGGGACTTGGAGAAGCGATCGCGGCTACACCTTC. Looking up the rest from reference TRBV30 and TRBJ1-2 gives the full variable domain: SQTIHQWPATLVQPVGSPLSLECTVEGTSNPNLYWYRQAAGRGLQLLFYSVGIGQISSEVPQNLSASRPQDRQFILSSKKLLLSDSGFYLCAWSAGTWRSDRGYTFGSGTRLTVV.

This clone has only a few counts. V usage is TRBV10-3 and J usage is TRBJ2-1; 8 nucleotides agree with TRBD2. Germline trimming cut 0 bases from V and 6 bases from J; bases unmatched to any gene: 7. Germline lookup yields CDR1 ENHRY and CDR2 SYGVKD. The CDR3 has 16 amino acids. CDR3 region: CAISESLAGFANEQFF. The CDR3 nucleotides read TGTGCCATCAGTGAGTCTTTAGCGGGATTTGCCAATGAGCAGTTCTTC.

The CDR3 nucleotides are TGCGCCAGCAGTGATGCCTACGAGCAGTACTTC. This codes for CASSDAYEQYF. The J gene is TRBJ2-7, the V gene TRBV10-1; no clear D. The CDR3 is 11 amino acids. V gave up 3 bases and J gave up 2 bases, with 2 bases separating them. Germline V gene data show CDR1 as WNHNN and CDR2 as SYGVQD (reference sequence).

The chain is built from TRBV6-6 and TRBJ1-3, with TRBD1 as a possible D gene (5 bases). The CDR3 extends over 14 amino acids. Trimming stripped 1 base from V and 2 bases from J, with 6 bases between. CDR1 MNHNY and CDR2 SVGAGI come from the germline V gene (reference sequence). CDR3 protein: CASSYFRAGNTIYF. The CDR3 DNA follows: TGTGCCAGCAGTTACTTCAGGGCTGGAAACACCATATATTTT.

V usage is TRBV28 and J usage is TRBJ1-2; TRBD1 agrees at 8 bases. V dropped 6 bases and J dropped 6; count of bases not matched to a gene: 12. Germline V lookup: CDR1 MDHEN, CDR2 SYDVKM. CDR3 length equals 15 residues. CDR3 in DNA: TGTGCCAGCAGACCTTCCGGACAGGGAGTTAATGGCTACACCTTC. Encoded protein: CASRPSGQGVNGYTF.

This clone was observed a few times. The J gene is TRBJ1-4, the V gene TRBV2; no definite D call. CDR1 is SNHLY and CDR2 is FYNNEI in the germline V gene. V was cut by 5 bases and J by 8 bases, with 15 bases left in between. The CDR3 is 14 amino acids. The CDR3 nucleotides read TGTGCCAGCAGTCCCATTCATTGGGAGGAAAAACTGTTTTTT. This gives the protein CASSPIHWEEKLFF.

The chain is built from TRBV30 and TRBJ1-5, with D hard to call. CDR1 and CDR2 from the germline V gene are GTSNPN and SVGIG (reference sequence). With 4 bases removed from V and 2 bases from J, the gap between germline ends came to 27 bases. This CDR3 region has 19 residues. The CDR3 region has the DNA TGTGCCTGGATACGCTTTGAACGGCGGTTGTTGTGTTGCAATCAGCCCCAGCATTTT. It encodes CAWIRFERRLLCCNQPQHF.

The rearrangement joins TRBV19 to TRBJ2-1; 7 bases are shared with TRBD2. V lost 3 bases, J lost 7 bases, and 12 bases stayed unmatched. The germline CDR1 and CDR2 sequences are LNHDA and SQIVND (reference sequence). This CDR3 spans 16 amino acids. The DNA of the CDR3 is TGTGCCAGTAGTATTGCCGTCGGGGGAGGGCTAAATGAGCAGTTCTTC. Its protein is CASSIAVGGGLNEQFF. Looking up the rest from reference TRBV19 and TRBJ2-1 gives the full variable domain: DGGITQSPKYLFRKEGQNVTLSCEQNLNHDAMYWYRQDPGQGLRLIYYSQIVNDFQKGDIAEGYSVSREKKESFPLTVTSAQKNPTAFYLCASSIAVGGGLNEQFFGPGTRLTVL.

This clone was observed a single time. The CDR3 is CASSLKRENTGELFF. CDR3 nucleotide sequence: TGTGCCAGCAGCTTAAAACGGGAGAACACCGGGGAGCTGTTTTTT. The genes are TRBV7-3 and TRBJ2-2; perhaps TRBD2 as D (5 bases). CDR1 and CDR2 from the germline V gene are SGHTA and FQGTGA. The germline V and J ends were trimmed by 1 base and 1 base, with 7 bases remaining between them. The CDR3 has 15 residues.

J is TRBJ2-1 and V is TRBV6-5, with 8 bases matching TRBD1. V lost 5 bases to trimming and J lost 2 bases; unmatched junction nucleotides: 5. Germline loops: CDR1 MNHEY, CDR2 SVGAGI. CDR3 length: 15 amino acids. The CDR3, as DNA: TGTGCCAGCAGTACCGGGACAGGCACCTACAATGAGCAGTTCTTC. Translated: CASSTGTGTYNEQFF.

V is TRBV5-4 and J is TRBJ2-5; 10 positions agree with TRBD1. Trimming removed 0 bases from V and 3 bases from J; junction bases left unmatched: 5. Germline assignment: CDR1 SGHNT and CDR2 YYREEE (reference sequence). CDR3 length equals 16 residues. CDR3 nucleotides: TGTGCCAGCAGCTTGGCCGTGGACAGGGGGAAAGAGACCCAGTACTTC. Its protein product is CASSLAVDRGKETQYF.

This chain joins TRBV5-1 and TRBJ2-1, with 8 bases identical to TRBD2. This CDR3 is built from 15 residues. After removal of 3 bases from V and 7 bases from J, the junction contained 9 bases not matched to a gene. Germline V lookup: CDR1 SGHRS, CDR2 YFSETQ. The CDR3 loop reads CASSYHSTSGNEQFF. The CDR3 DNA is TGCGCCAGCAGCTATCACAGTACTAGCGGTAATGAGCAGTTCTTC.

The chain recombines TRBV7-3 with TRBJ2-7; D possibly matches TRBD1 or TRBD2 (5 bases each). This CDR3 region has 15 residues. Germline V gene data show CDR1 as SGHTA and CDR2 as FQGTGA. V was clipped by 0 bases and J by 2 bases, with 11 bases between them. The CDR3 sequence: CASSLTPGAPYEQYF. CDR3 bases: TGTGCCAGCAGCTTAACGCCCGGGGCCCCCTACGAGCAGTACTTC.

The V call is TRBV18, the J call TRBJ2-3, with 8 bases fitting TRBD2. The ends lost 0 bases at V and 6 bases at J; junction bases unmatched: 8. The CDR3 is 16 amino acids. Per germline, CDR1 KGHSH and CDR2 LQKENI. The CDR3 nucleotides are TGTGCCAGCTCACCACCGTCCGGGACTAGACAGGATACGCAGTATTTT. Translation: CASSPPSGTRQDTQYF.

The genes are TRBV28 and TRBJ2-3; D possibly corresponds to TRBD2 (7 bases). Trimming removed 6 bases at V and 1 base at J, with 14 bases between. CDR1 and CDR2 from the germline V gene are MDHEN and SYDVKM. The CDR3 is 15 residues long. The CDR3 nucleotides read TGTGCCAGCAGGGGAGGGGGAGCGGGCACAGATACGCAGTATTTT. Translation: CASRGGGAGTDTQYF. The full variable domain, rest sourced from reference TRBV28 and TRBJ2-3, is DVKVTQSSRYLVKRTGEKVFLECVQDMDHENMFWYRQDPGLGLRLIYFSYDVKMKEKGDIPEGYSVSREKKERFSLILESASTNQTSMYLCASRGGGAGTDTQYFGPGTRLTVL.

The chain carries TRBV30 and TRBJ2-7; D might be TRBD1 or TRBD2, each matching 5 bases. This CDR3 contains 15 residues. CDR1 is GTSNPN, CDR2 SVGIG, per germline (reference sequence). Deletions cut 1 base from V and 2 bases from J, with 15 bases between. CDR3 coding DNA: TGTGCCTGGAGTGGTAAGGGGACCGTTCCCTACGAGCAGTACTTC. It codes for CAWSGKGTVPYEQYF.

This chain links TRBV5-1 with TRBJ2-1; 7 bases are a match to TRBD1. The V segment lost 1 base and the J segment 0 bases; nucleotides outside the gene matches: 13. CDR3 length: 19 amino acids. CDR1 and CDR2 (germline): SGHRS, YFSETQ. The CDR3 coding sequence is TGCGCCAGCAGCTTGAGTCCCGGGACAGCCCGAAGCTCCTACAATGAGCAGTTCTTC. Translation: CASSLSPGTARSSYNEQFF.

This clone was observed a few times. This sequence joins TRBV6-4 and TRBJ2-1; 8 bases line up with TRBD2. J lost 3 bases, V lost 0 bases, and 1 base had no gene match. In germline, CDR1 is MRHNA, CDR2 SNTAGT. The CDR3 runs 15 residues. The CDR3 region is CASSDSSGSYNEQFF. The CDR3 DNA sequence: TGTGCCAGCAGTGACTCGAGCGGGAGCTACAATGAGCAGTTCTTC.